These 32 T cell receptor beta chains were sequenced from one sample in a study of cytomegalovirus exposure and HLA in healthy donors. A multiplex PCR was run with 60 Vbeta primers and 13 Jbeta primers. Clones were read by immunoSEQ multiplex PCR, and TCRdb kept only the in-frame ones, dropping some. Of under 200,000 clones listed, 70% to 90% are singletons. The sample consisted of PBMCs. All receptors derive from a woman in her twenties or thirties in good health and CMV-seropositive.

V usage is TRBV5-1 and J usage is TRBJ2-7; D is ambiguous. The germline V gene encodes CDR1 SGHRS and CDR2 YFSETQ. V dropped 9 bases and J dropped 4 bases, with 20 bases sitting between them. This CDR3 comprises 14 residues. The CDR3, as DNA: TGCGCCATTATCAAACAGAAGACGGCATACGAGCAGTACTTC. Its translation: CAIIKQKTAYEQYF.

V is TRBV28 and J is TRBJ2-5, with TRBD2 matching over 9 bases. With V trimmed by 5 bases and J by 1 base, 5 bases remained unmatched. This CDR3 is built from 15 residues. Germline CDR1 and CDR2: MDHEN and SYDVKM. Written as DNA, the CDR3 is TGTGCCAGCAGTATCGGCGGGGGGGGCCAAGAGACCCAGTACTTC. This gives the protein CASSIGGGGQETQYF.

The rearrangement uses TRBV30 and TRBJ2-7; D remains ambiguous. V dropped 0 bases and J dropped 5 bases, with 8 bases sitting between them. Germline V gene lookup returns CDR1 GTSNPN and CDR2 SVGIG (reference sequence). The CDR3 has 12 residues. The CDR3 spells CAWSVRSDEQYF. The CDR3 DNA follows: TGTGCCTGGAGTGTACGGAGCGACGAGCAGTACTTC.

The chain uses TRBV5-1 and TRBJ1-4; 8 bases align to TRBD1. The junction had 10 bases not matched to a gene; V was cut back by 1 base and J by 8 bases. CDR1 and CDR2 (germline): SGHRS, YFSETQ. The CDR3 sequence is 16 residues long. The CDR3: CASSLTLQGAGEKLFF. The CDR3 bases are TGCGCCAGCAGCTTGACCTTGCAGGGGGCAGGGGAAAAACTGTTTTTT.

The chain combines TRBV25-1 with TRBJ2-3; TRBD2 matches at 9 bases. J lost 3 bases, V lost 4 bases, and 11 bases had no gene match. This CDR3 has 17 amino acids. Looked up from germline, CDR1 is MGHDK and CDR2 is SYGVNS. The chain's CDR3 is CASSGRVSGGWTDTQYF. The CDR3, as DNA: TGTGCCAGCAGTGGACGGGTTAGCGGGGGTTGGACAGATACGCAGTATTTT.

The rearrangement uses TRBV5-1 and TRBJ2-2; TRBD2 matches at 16 bases. CDR1 and CDR2 (germline): SGHRS, YFSETQ. Unmatched junction bases numbered 9, after V lost 4 bases and J lost 6 bases. CDR3 length: 18 residues. The CDR3, as DNA: TGCGCCAGCAGCGCTGGGACTAGCGGGGGGGCCGGAGCCGGGGAGCTGTTTTTT. It specifies CASSAGTSGGAGAGELFF. The variable domain in full, with the rest retrieved from reference TRBV5-1 and TRBJ2-2, is KAGVTQTPRYLIKTRGQQVTLSCSPISGHRSVSWYQQTPGQGLQFLFEYFSETQRNKGNFPGRFSGRQFSNSRSEMNVSTLELGDSALYLCASSAGTSGGAGAGELFFGEGSRLTVL.

V and J are TRBV9 and TRBJ2-7, with D perhaps matching TRBD1 (5 bases). The CDR3 totals 14 residues. The V gene lost 4 bases and the J gene lost 1 base, with 12 bases spanning the gap. CDR1 is SGDLS and CDR2 is YYNGEE in the germline V gene. The CDR3 loop is CASSPKGRSYEQYF. The CDR3 coding sequence is TGTGCCAGCAGCCCGAAGGGGCGATCCTACGAGCAGTACTTC.

The chain couples TRBV2 to TRBJ1-4, with 12 bases aligning to TRBD1. The CDR3 runs to 15 residues. Unmatched junction bases numbered 6, after V lost 6 bases and J lost 7 bases. Looked up from germline, CDR1 is SNHLY and CDR2 is FYNNEI. The CDR3 here is CASRKGTGGFEKLFF. The CDR3 DNA reads TGTGCCAGCAGGAAAGGGACAGGGGGCTTTGAAAAACTGTTTTTT.

The chain employs TRBV10-3 and TRBJ2-1; tentatively, D is TRBD1 (6 bases). The CDR3 is made up of 13 amino acids. V was shortened by 7 bases and J by 5 bases, with 12 bases between the two germline ends. Germline values: CDR1 ENHRY, CDR2 SYGVKD. CDR3 residues: CAIMTQGDNEQFF. The CDR3 nucleotides are TGTGCCATCATGACACAGGGAGACAATGAGCAGTTCTTC.

Remarks on this clone: Mismatch with germline at one junction end may stem from a read error. This rearrangement joins TRBV7-9 to TRBJ2-7; the D gene is possibly TRBD1 (6 bases). The CDR3 is 17 residues long. Germline assignment: CDR1 SEHNR and CDR2 FQNEAQ (reference sequence). CDR3 nucleotide sequence: TGTTCCAGCAGCTCGATACGAGGACAGCCAAGCTCCTACGAGCAGTACTTC. Translating gives CSSSSIRGQPSSYEQYF.

The chain combines TRBV28 with TRBJ1-1, with 10 bases aligning to TRBD1. The germline V gene has CDR1 MDHEN and CDR2 SYDVKM. The CDR3 contains 16 residues. Unmatched junction bases numbered 6, after V lost 4 bases and J lost 1 base. The chain's CDR3 is CASSSTWTGGNTEAFF. As DNA, the CDR3 is TGTGCCAGCAGTTCCACCTGGACAGGGGGGAACACTGAAGCTTTCTTT. The whole variable domain, remainder taken from reference TRBV28 and TRBJ1-1, is DVKVTQSSRYLVKRTGEKVFLECVQDMDHENMFWYRQDPGLGLRLIYFSYDVKMKEKGDIPEGYSVSREKKERFSLILESASTNQTSMYLCASSSTWTGGNTEAFFGQGTRLTVV.

The genes are TRBV4-3 and TRBJ1-2; D is unclear. V lost 0 bases to trimming and J lost 4 bases, with 6 bases between them. The CDR3 totals 13 residues. Germline CDR1 reads LGHNA; CDR2 reads YSLEER. Here the CDR3 reads CASSQDLSYGYTF. The CDR3 DNA reads as TGCGCCAGCAGCCAAGATCTGAGCTATGGCTACACCTTC.

The chain recombines TRBV18 with TRBJ1-1, with 9 positions matching TRBD1. Germline loops: CDR1 KGHSH, CDR2 LQKENI. This CDR3 is built from 13 residues. The V gene end was trimmed by 3 bases and the J gene end by 10 bases; junction bases not matched to a gene: 6. For the CDR3, the DNA is TGTGCCAGCTCACCTGATTCGGACAGGGGAGCTTTCTTT. This translates into CASSPDSDRGAFF. Supplemented by reference TRBV18 and TRBJ1-1, the full variable domain reads NAGVMQNPRHLVRRRGQEARLRCSPMKGHSHVYWYRQLPEEGLKFMVYLQKENIIDESGMPKERFSAEFPKEGPSILRIQQVVRGDSAAYFCASSPDSDRGAFFGQGTRLTVV.

This clone was observed a handful of times. V is TRBV18 and J is TRBJ1-1; maybe TRBD1 (6 bases). The CDR3 consists of 15 residues. V lost 2 bases and J 8 bases, leaving 18 bases between the germline ends. Germline CDR1 reads KGHSH; CDR2 reads LQKENI. The CDR3 bases are TGTGCCAGCTCACCAGTTGGACAGTATTCGGAGGAAGCTTTCTTT. Protein sequence: CASSPVGQYSEEAFF.

The chain combines TRBV6-4 with TRBJ2-1, with a possible D match to TRBD1 (6 bases). Germline assignment: CDR1 MRHNA and CDR2 SNTAGT. The germline V and J ends were trimmed by 8 bases and 7 bases, with 12 bases remaining between them. The CDR3 length is 12 residues. The CDR3, as DNA: TGTGCCAGCCGCGCCACAGGGAATGAGCAGTTCTTC. This gives the protein CASRATGNEQFF.

The rearrangement links TRBV11-2 to TRBJ1-2; the D is unclear. The CDR3 has 14 residues. Looked up from germline, CDR1 is SGHAT and CDR2 is FQNNGV. Between the trimmed V and J ends, which lost 4 bases and 0 bases, there was a span of 9 bases. The CDR3 DNA reads TGTGCCAGCAGCTACAACCCCACTAACTATGGCTACACCTTC. This sequence encodes CASSYNPTNYGYTF. The entire variable domain, with the rest obtained from reference TRBV11-2 and TRBJ1-2, is as follows: EAGVAQSPRYKIIEKRQSVAFWCNPISGHATLYWYQQILGQGPKLLIQFQNNGVVDDSQLPKDRFSAERLKGVDSTLKIQPAKLEDSAVYLCASSYNPTNYGYTFGSGTRLTVV.

The chain couples TRBV7-7 to TRBJ2-5; 13 bases map to TRBD2. Germline CDR1 SSHAT, CDR2 FNYEAQ (reference sequence). The V gene end was trimmed by 5 bases and the J gene end by 5 bases; junction bases not matched to a gene: 8. The CDR3 totals 16 residues. CDR3 sequence reads: CASSPGGTSGVETQYF. As DNA, the CDR3 is TGTGCCAGCAGCCCAGGAGGGACTAGCGGGGTGGAGACCCAGTACTTC.

This clone occurred a few times. V is TRBV7-6 and J is TRBJ1-6, with 8 bases lining up with TRBD1. With V trimmed by 5 bases and J by 9 bases, 9 bases remained unmatched. Germline values: CDR1 SGHVS, CDR2 FNYEAQ. CDR3 length: 15 amino acids. The CDR3 protein is CASSKRQGSSSPLHF. For the CDR3, the DNA is TGTGCCAGCAGCAAACGACAGGGGTCGAGTTCACCCCTCCACTTT.

The table lists this clone with a few counts. The CDR3 region is CSCKLEQAYEQYF. CDR3 bases: TGTTCTTGCAAGTTAGAGCAGGCATACGAGCAGTACTTC. This chain links TRBV7-8 with TRBJ2-7; D is unresolved. Germline V gene data show CDR1 as SGHVS and CDR2 as FQNEAQ. This CDR3 region has 13 residues.

The V gene is TRBV27, the J gene TRBJ1-1; TRBD1 matches at 7 bases. Germline-derived CDR1 and CDR2 are MNHEY and SMNVEV (reference sequence). The CDR3 is 14 amino acids. The trim removed 6 bases at V and 4 bases at J, leaving 8 bases unmatched. The CDR3 loop reads CASSHKTGSTEAFF. For the CDR3, the DNA is TGTGCCAGCAGCCATAAGACAGGGAGCACTGAAGCTTTCTTT.

The genes are TRBV18 and TRBJ2-1; the match to TRBD2 covers 12 bases. This CDR3 is built from 16 residues. CDR1 is KGHSH, CDR2 LQKENI, per germline. V trimming: 8 bases; J trimming: 8 bases; junction bases outside the gene matches: 13. CDR3 nucleotide sequence: TGTGCCAGCCTACCCCTAGCGGGGGGGCCCGGGGATGAGCAGTTCTTC. This encodes CASLPLAGGPGDEQFF.

Here the CDR3 DNA reads TGTGCCAGCAGTTTAGGACAGGCCAATGGTTTAGGCTACACCTTC. Its protein is CASSLGQANGLGYTF. The V and J genes are TRBV28 and TRBJ1-2; 7 bases line up with TRBD1. The CDR3 has 15 residues. V was clipped by 2 bases and J by 8 bases; unmatched bases: 11. Germline-derived CDR1 and CDR2 are MDHEN and SYDVKM.

The sample holds one count of this clone. The J gene is TRBJ2-3, the V gene TRBV5-4, with D possibly matching TRBD1 (6 bases). The V and J ends lost 0 bases and 6 bases respectively, with 14 bases between them. Per germline, CDR1 SGHNT and CDR2 YYREEE (reference sequence). The CDR3 runs to 15 residues. In DNA, the CDR3 is TGTGCCAGCAGCTTGGAAGGCAGGGGAGTGGATACGCAGTATTTT. Translation gives CASSLEGRGVDTQYF.

The chain recombines TRBV4-3 with TRBJ1-4; TRBD1 agrees at 8 bases. With V trimmed by 3 bases and J by 8 bases, 11 bases remained unmatched. From germline, CDR1 is LGHNA and CDR2 YSLEER. This CDR3 is 16 amino acids long. In DNA, the CDR3 is TGCGCCAGCAGCCAGGACAGGGAAGGCGTTGGCGAAAAACTGTTTTTT. Its translation is CASSQDREGVGEKLFF.

This clone appeared a few times. This chain links TRBV5-6 with TRBJ2-1, with 9 bases that match TRBD1. The germline V gene encodes CDR1 SGHDT and CDR2 YYEEEE. Trimming at V came to 1 base and at J to 0 bases, leaving 2 bases not matched to a gene. The CDR3 is 16 amino acids. The CDR3 DNA sequence: TGTGCCAGCAGCTTGTCGGGACAGGGCTCCTACAATGAGCAGTTCTTC. Its protein product is CASSLSGQGSYNEQFF.

The chain recombines TRBV9 with TRBJ2-1, with D hard to call. Germline assignment: CDR1 SGDLS and CDR2 YYNGEE. V shed 0 bases and J shed 4 bases, with 8 bases lying between them. This CDR3 has 14 amino acids. The CDR3 sequence: CASSVDSRYNEQFF. CDR3 nucleotides: TGTGCCAGCAGCGTAGATAGTAGATACAATGAGCAGTTCTTC.

This rearrangement joins TRBV19 to TRBJ2-3, with 9 bases matching TRBD2. Losses at the gene ends were 3 bases for V and 2 bases for J; bases not matched to a gene: 3. Germline V lookup: CDR1 LNHDA, CDR2 SQIVND (reference sequence). The CDR3 covers 15 residues. The CDR3 sequence is CASSILAGDTDTQYF. As DNA, the CDR3 is TGTGCCAGTAGTATCTTAGCGGGGGACACAGATACGCAGTATTTT.

The chain has TRBV7-6 and TRBJ1-2; D uncertain. Germline-derived CDR1 and CDR2 are SGHVS and FNYEAQ. This CDR3 spans 13 amino acids. V was trimmed by 1 base and J by 3 bases, leaving 6 bases between them. The DNA of the CDR3 is TGTGCCAGCAGCTTAGGAAGCGACTATGGCTACACCTTC. Translated, it gives CASSLGSDYGYTF.

The chain recombines TRBV27 with TRBJ2-3; 9 nucleotides align to TRBD2. The CDR3 consists of 14 residues. The J segment lost 6 bases and the V segment lost 2 bases, leaving 3 bases of the junction unmatched. Germline V gene data show CDR1 as MNHEY and CDR2 as SMNVEV (reference sequence). CDR3: CASSLMAGGDTQYF. DNA of the CDR3: TGTGCCAGCAGTTTAATGGCGGGAGGGGATACGCAGTATTTT.

The chain recombines TRBV18 with TRBJ2-3; 11 bases are a match to TRBD2. This CDR3 has 16 residues. Per the germline V gene, CDR1 is KGHSH and CDR2 is LQKENI. Trimming cost V 3 bases and J 6 bases; bases outside gene matches: 8. CDR3 in DNA: TGTGCCAGCTCACCCACTAGCGGGGGAGTGGGGGATACGCAGTATTTT. Its protein product is CASSPTSGGVGDTQYF.

This clone was seen only once. A junction end diverges from the germline sequence, so it may reflect a read error. The chain joins TRBV7-9 to TRBJ1-4, with 7 bases aligning to TRBD1. The germline gives CDR1 SEHNR, CDR2 FQNEAQ (reference sequence). CDR3 size: 12 residues. CDR3 in DNA: TGTTCCAGCAGCTTAGACAGGGCCGGAAAGATTTTT. It specifies CSSSLDRAGKIF.

The chain carries TRBV9 and TRBJ1-2; TRBD1 matches at 10 bases. The CDR3 sequence is 15 residues long. After removal of 0 bases from V and 4 bases from J, the junction contained 3 bases not matched to a gene. The germline CDR1 and CDR2 sequences are SGDLS and YYNGEE. This CDR3 is CASSVGGDRGYGYTF. The CDR3 DNA follows: TGTGCCAGCAGCGTAGGAGGGGACAGGGGCTATGGCTACACCTTC.